A selection of T cell receptor beta chains follows, all from one sample in a study of CD8 T cells in ankylosing spondylitis. MiXCR, applied by TCRdb to the 5' RACE reads, yields one record per CDR3 protein. Of some 130,000 distinct CDR3 sequences in the sample, approximately 17% are singletons; the top ten hold roughly 30%. Sequences were obtained from blood, either unsorted or a sorted T cell fraction (not recorded which). The receptor set was obtained from a male donor with ankylosing spondylitis. CDR3s include the opening cysteine and the closing phenylalanine or tryptophan. Each record gives: clone size, V gene, J gene, D gene, CDR3 DNA, CDR3 protein. A D gene is named only where the DNA matches it firmly. Clone sizes are given selectively: once, few, many, or a class where the clone is expanded.

NA,TRBV7-9,TRBJ2-7,NA,TGTGCCAGCAGCTCACACCCCCAGGGGTTGTTCTACGAGCAGTACTTC,CASSSHPQGLFYEQYF
few,TRBV3-1,TRBJ1-2,NA,TGTGCCAGCAGCCAAGGAGCAGGGCGCTATGGCTACACCTTC,CASSQGAGRYGYTF
NA,TRBV5-6,TRBJ2-5,NA,TGTGCCAGCAACCAGGACATTTTCGAGACCCAGTACTTC,CASNQDIFETQYF
few,TRBV18,TRBJ1-1,NA,TGTGCCAGCTCACCCTCGAGTAACGGGGGAGGCGGCACTGAAGCTTTCTTT,CASSPSSNGGGGTEAFF
few,TRBV14,TRBJ2-1,NA,TGTGCCAGCAGCCAAAGGGGCGGATCTCCGGGCGATGAGCAGTTCTTC,CASSQRGGSPGDEQFF
few,TRBV28,TRBJ2-2,TRBD2,TGTGCCAGCAGTCCCCTAGCGGGATTGTGGAACGGGGAGCTGTTTTTT,CASSPLAGLWNGELFF
NA,TRBV27,TRBJ2-1,NA,TGTGCCAGCAGCCCGTCGGGTACCAATGAGCAGTTCTTC,CASSPSGTNEQFF
many,TRBV7-9,TRBJ2-3,NA,TGTGCCAGCAGCTTAGTCTCCGGGAGCCAGGCAGATACGCAGTATTTT,CASSLVSGSQADTQYF
NA,TRBV19,TRBJ2-1,TRBD1,TGTGCCAGTAGTACTAACAGGGGGAATGAGCAGTTCTTC,CASSTNRGNEQFF
few,TRBV6-1,TRBJ2-3,NA,TGTGCCAGCAGTGAAGCTGCGGCTAGCACAGATACGCAGTATTTT,CASSEAAASTDTQYF
NA,TRBV9,TRBJ2-7,NA,TGTGCCAGCAGCCCCCCTGGTACCCCCTGGGAGCAGTACTTC,CASSPPGTPWEQYF
NA,TRBV20-1,TRBJ2-7,TRBD1,TGCAGTGCAGACGGGACAGGAGGCAACGAGCAGTACTTC,CSADGTGGNEQYF
few,TRBV14,TRBJ2-2,NA,TGTGCCAGCAGCCAAGGTTTCCAGGGAGCGAACACCGGGGAGCTGTTTTTT,CASSQGFQGANTGELFF
NA,TRBV27,TRBJ1-6,TRBD1,TGTGCCAGCAGCCCCGGGACAGGGGGCAGGTCCCTCCACTTT,CASSPGTGGRSLHF